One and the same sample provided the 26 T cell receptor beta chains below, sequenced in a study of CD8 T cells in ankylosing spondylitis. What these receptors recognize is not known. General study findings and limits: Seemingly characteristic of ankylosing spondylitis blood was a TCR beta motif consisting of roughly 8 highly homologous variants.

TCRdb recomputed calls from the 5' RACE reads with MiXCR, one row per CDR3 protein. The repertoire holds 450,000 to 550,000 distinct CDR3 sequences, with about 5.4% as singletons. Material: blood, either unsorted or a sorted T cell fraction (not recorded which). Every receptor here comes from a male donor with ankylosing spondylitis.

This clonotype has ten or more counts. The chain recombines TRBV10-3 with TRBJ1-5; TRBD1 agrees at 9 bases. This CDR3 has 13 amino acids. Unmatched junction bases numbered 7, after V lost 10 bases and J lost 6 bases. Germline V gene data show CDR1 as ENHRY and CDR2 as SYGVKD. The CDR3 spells CATGQGRVQPQHF. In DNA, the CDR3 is TGTGCCACCGGACAGGGGAGGGTTCAGCCCCAGCATTTT.

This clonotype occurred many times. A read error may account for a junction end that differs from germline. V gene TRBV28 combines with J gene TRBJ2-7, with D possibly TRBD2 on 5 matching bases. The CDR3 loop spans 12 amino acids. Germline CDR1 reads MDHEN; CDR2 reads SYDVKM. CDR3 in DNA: TGTGCCAGCACTTTACGGGGTGCGGAGCAGTACTTC. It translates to CASTLRGAEQYF.

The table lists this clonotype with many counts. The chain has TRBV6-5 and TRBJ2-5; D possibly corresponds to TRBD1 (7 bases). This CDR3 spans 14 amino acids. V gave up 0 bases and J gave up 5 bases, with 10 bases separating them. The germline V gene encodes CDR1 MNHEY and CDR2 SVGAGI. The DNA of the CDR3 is TGTGCCAGCAGTTACTCGCCAGGGGGGGAGACCCAGTACTTC. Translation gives CASSYSPGGETQYF.

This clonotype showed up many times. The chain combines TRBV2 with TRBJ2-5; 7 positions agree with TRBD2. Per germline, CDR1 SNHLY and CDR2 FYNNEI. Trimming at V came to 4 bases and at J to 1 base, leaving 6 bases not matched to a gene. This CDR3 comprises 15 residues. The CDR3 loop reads CASSGWASGQETQYF. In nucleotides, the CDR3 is TGTGCCAGCAGTGGGTGGGCTAGCGGCCAAGAGACCCAGTACTTC.

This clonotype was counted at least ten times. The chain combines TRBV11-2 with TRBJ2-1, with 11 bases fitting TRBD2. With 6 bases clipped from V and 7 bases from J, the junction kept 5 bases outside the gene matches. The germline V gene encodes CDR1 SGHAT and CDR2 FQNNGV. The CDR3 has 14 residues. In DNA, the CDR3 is TGTGCCAGCAGGCATAGCGGGAGGGAGAATGAGCAGTTCTTC. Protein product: CASRHSGRENEQFF.

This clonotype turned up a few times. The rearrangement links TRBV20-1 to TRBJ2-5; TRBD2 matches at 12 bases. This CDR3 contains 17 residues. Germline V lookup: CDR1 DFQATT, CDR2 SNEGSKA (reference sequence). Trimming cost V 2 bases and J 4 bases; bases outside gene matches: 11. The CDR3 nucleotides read TGCAGTGCTAGACCTCTAGCGGGGGGGCCTATAAGAGAGACCCAGTACTTC. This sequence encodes CSARPLAGGPIRETQYF.

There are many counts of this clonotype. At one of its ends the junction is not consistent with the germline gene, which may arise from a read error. The CDR3 reads CASSSLPGYEQYF. Here the CDR3 DNA reads TGTGCTAGCAGCTCACTCCCAGGCTACGAGCAGTACTTC. The chain combines TRBV7-7 with TRBJ2-7; D not certain. Per germline, CDR1 SSHAT and CDR2 FNYEAQ (reference sequence). This CDR3 region has 13 residues.

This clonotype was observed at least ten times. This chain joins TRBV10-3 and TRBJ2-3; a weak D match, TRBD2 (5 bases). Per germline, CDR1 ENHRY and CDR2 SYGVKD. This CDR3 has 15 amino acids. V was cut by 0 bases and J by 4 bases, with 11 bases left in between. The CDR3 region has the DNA TGTGCCATCAGTGAGTCTAGTCTAGCATCAGATACGCAGTATTTT. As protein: CAISESSLASDTQYF.

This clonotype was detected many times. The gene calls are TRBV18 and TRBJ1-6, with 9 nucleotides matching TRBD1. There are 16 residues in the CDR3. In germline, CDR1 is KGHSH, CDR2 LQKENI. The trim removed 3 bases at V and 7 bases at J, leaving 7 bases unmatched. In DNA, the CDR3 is TGTGCCAGCTCACCCTTCGGGACAGGGCTAAATTCACCCCTCCACTTT. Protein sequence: CASSPFGTGLNSPLHF. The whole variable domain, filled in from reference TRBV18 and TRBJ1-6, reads NAGVMQNPRHLVRRRGQEARLRCSPMKGHSHVYWYRQLPEEGLKFMVYLQKENIIDESGMPKERFSAEFPKEGPSILRIQQVVRGDSAAYFCASSPFGTGLNSPLHFGNGTRLTVT.

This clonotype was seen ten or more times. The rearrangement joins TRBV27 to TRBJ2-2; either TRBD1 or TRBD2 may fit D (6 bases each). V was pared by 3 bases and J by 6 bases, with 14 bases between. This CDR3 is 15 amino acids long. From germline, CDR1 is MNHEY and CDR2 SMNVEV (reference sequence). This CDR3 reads CASSLFGGGAGELFF. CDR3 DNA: TGTGCCAGCAGTTTGTTCGGGGGCGGGGCCGGGGAGCTGTTTTTT.

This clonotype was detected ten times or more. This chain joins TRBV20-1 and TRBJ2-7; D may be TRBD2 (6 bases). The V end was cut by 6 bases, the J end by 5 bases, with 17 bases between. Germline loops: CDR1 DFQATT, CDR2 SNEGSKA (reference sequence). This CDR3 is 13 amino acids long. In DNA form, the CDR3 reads TGCAGTGCGAGAAGTCGGGACTTCGACGAGCAGTACTTC. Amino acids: CSARSRDFDEQYF.

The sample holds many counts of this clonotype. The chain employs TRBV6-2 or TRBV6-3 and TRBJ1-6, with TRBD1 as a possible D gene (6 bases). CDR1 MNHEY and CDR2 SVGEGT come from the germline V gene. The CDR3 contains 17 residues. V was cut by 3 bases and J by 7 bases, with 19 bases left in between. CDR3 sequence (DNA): TGTGCCAGCAGTTATGACCACAGGGATACGACCAATTCACCCCTCCACTTT. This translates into CASSYDHRDTTNSPLHF.

Here the CDR3 DNA reads TGTGCCAGCAGCCCCCGACCGGTTGGCACAGATACGCAGTATTTT. Translated: CASSPRPVGTDTQYF. J is TRBJ2-3 and V is TRBV7-9; D gene ambiguous. The CDR3 is made up of 15 amino acids. Germline values: CDR1 SEHNR, CDR2 FQNEAQ (reference sequence). Trimming left V 5 bases short and J 1 base short, with 13 bases between.

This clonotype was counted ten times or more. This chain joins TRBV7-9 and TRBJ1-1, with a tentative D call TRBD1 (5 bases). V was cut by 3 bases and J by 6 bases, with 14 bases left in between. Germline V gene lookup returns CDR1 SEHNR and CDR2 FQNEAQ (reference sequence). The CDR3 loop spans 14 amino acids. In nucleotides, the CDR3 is TGTGCCAGCAGCTTCTACGGACATCCGGCTGAAGCTTTCTTT. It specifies CASSFYGHPAEAFF.

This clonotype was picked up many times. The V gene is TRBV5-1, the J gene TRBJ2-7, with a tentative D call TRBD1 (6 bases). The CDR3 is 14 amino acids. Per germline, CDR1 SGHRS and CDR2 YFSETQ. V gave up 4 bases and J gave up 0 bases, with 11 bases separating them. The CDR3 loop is CASSTGQSSYEQYF. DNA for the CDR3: TGCGCCAGCAGCACCGGACAGAGCTCCTACGAGCAGTACTTC. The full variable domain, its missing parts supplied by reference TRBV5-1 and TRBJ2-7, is KAGVTQTPRYLIKTRGQQVTLSCSPISGHRSVSWYQQTPGQGLQFLFEYFSETQRNKGNFPGRFSGRQFSNSRSEMNVSTLELGDSALYLCASSTGQSSYEQYFGPGTRLTVT.

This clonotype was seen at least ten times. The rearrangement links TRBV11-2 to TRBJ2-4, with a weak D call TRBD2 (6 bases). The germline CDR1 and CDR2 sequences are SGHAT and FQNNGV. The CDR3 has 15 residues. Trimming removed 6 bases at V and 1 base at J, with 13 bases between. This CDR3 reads CASRGGTTAKNIQYF. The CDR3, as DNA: TGTGCCAGCAGGGGGGGAACTACGGCCAAAAACATTCAGTACTTC.

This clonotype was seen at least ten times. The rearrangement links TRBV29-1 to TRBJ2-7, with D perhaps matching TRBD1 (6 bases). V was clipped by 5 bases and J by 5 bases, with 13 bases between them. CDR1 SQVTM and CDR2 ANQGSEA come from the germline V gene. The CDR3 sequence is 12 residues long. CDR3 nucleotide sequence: TGCAGCGTTCGCCCAGGGGCAGACGAGCAGTACTTC. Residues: CSVRPGADEQYF.

The CDR3 loop reads CASSYSRDRLTDTQYF. The CDR3 coding sequence is TGTGCCAGCAGTTACTCCAGGGACCGGCTGACAGATACGCAGTATTTT. The J gene is TRBJ2-3, the V gene TRBV6-5, with D possibly called TRBD1 or TRBD2 (5 bases each). Trimming took 0 bases from V and 3 from J, leaving 13 bases between them. Germline-derived CDR1 and CDR2 are MNHEY and SVGAGI. This CDR3 is 16 amino acids long.

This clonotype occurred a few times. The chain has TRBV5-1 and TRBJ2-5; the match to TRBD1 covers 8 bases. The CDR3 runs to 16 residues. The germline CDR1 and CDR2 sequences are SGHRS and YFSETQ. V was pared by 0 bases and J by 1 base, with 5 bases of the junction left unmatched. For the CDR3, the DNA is TGCGCCAGCAGCTTGGCGGCAGGGGGCTTCCAAGAGACCCAGTACTTC. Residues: CASSLAAGGFQETQYF.

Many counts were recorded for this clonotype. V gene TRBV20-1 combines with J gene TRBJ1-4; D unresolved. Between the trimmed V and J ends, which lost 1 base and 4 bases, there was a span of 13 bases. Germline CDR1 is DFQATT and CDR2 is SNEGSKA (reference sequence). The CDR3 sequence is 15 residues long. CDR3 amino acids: CSARVRGRGNEKLFF. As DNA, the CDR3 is TGCAGTGCTAGAGTCCGAGGTCGTGGTAATGAAAAACTGTTTTTT.

The CDR3 bases are TGCTGCGGGGGACAGGCAGAGGGCTCCTACGAGCAGTACTTC. This encodes CCGGQAEGSYEQYF. The chain links TRBV20-1 to TRBJ2-7, with D tentatively TRBD1 (8 bases). CDR1 is DFQATT and CDR2 is SNEGSKA in the germline V gene (reference sequence). The CDR3 loop spans 14 amino acids.

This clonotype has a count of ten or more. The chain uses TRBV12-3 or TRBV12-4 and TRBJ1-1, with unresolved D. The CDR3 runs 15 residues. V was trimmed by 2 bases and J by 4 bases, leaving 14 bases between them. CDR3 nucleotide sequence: TGTGCCAGCAGTTTATTCGGCGAGACCGCCACTGAAGCTTTCTTT. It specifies CASSLFGETATEAFF.

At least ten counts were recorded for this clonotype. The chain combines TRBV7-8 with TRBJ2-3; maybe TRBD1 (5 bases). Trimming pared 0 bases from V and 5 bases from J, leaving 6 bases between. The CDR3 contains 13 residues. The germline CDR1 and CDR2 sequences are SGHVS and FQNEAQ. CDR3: CASSLAREDTQYF. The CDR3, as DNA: TGTGCCAGCAGCTTAGCCAGGGAAGATACGCAGTATTTT.

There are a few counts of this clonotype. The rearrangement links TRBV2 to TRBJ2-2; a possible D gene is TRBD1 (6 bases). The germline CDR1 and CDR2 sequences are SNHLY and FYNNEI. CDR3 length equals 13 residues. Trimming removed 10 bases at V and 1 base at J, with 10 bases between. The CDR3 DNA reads TGTGCCACGGTACAGGGGAACACCGGGGAGCTGTTTTTT. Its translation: CATVQGNTGELFF.

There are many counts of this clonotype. CDR3 amino acids: CASSLREDGELFF. The CDR3 DNA reads TGCGCCAGCAGCTTGCGGGAGGACGGGGAGCTGTTTTTT. The chain employs TRBV5-1 and TRBJ2-2; 7 bases match TRBD2. This CDR3 region has 13 residues. The V gene's germline CDR1 is SGHRS and CDR2 YFSETQ. V trimming: 1 base; J trimming: 7 bases; junction bases outside the gene matches: 1.

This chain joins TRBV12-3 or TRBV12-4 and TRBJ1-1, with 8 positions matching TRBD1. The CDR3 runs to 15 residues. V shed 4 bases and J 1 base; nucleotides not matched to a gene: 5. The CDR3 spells CASSSWDRWNTEAFF. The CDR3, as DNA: TGTGCCAGCAGTTCTTGGGACAGGTGGAACACTGAAGCTTTCTTT.